These 15 T cell receptor beta chains share one sample of origin, sequenced in a study of regulatory T cells in long-lasting Graves disease. Time point denoted: newly diagnosed GD, antithyroid drugs for less than 3 months. Generation of the TCR library employed RNA extracted from PBMCs. CDR3 regions were amplified by Arm-PCR using iRepertoire HTBI primers to build TCR beta libraries. TCRdb ran MiXCR on the multiplex PCR reads and lists one entry per CDR3 protein. The sample lists fewer than 400,000 distinct CDR3 sequences, 18% occurring once. The material sequenced was peripheral blood mononuclear cells (PBMCs), taken at new diagnosis, from a patient treated with antithyroid drugs. The receptor source for this set is a female donor with Graves disease.

This clonotype was seen only a few times. The rearrangement joins TRBV12-3 or TRBV12-4 to TRBJ2-2; D might be TRBD2 (6 bases). The CDR3 has 11 residues. Deletions cut 2 bases from V and 13 bases from J, with 8 bases between. The CDR3, as DNA: TGTGCCAGCAGTTTAAGGCGGGGGCTGTTTTTT. This translates into CASSLRRGLFF.

The V gene is TRBV9, the J gene TRBJ1-6, with D uncertain. The CDR3 is 16 amino acids. Germline CDR1 and CDR2: SGDLS and YYNGEE. V dropped 0 bases and J dropped 7 bases, with 14 bases sitting between them. This CDR3 is CASSVGSTGENSPLHF. The CDR3 region has the DNA TGTGCCAGCAGCGTAGGATCCACGGGTGAGAATTCACCCCTCCACTTT.

The chain combines TRBV5-1 with TRBJ2-3, with D possibly being TRBD1 (5 bases). From germline, CDR1 is SGHRS and CDR2 YFSETQ. V lost 3 bases to trimming and J lost 0 bases, with 14 bases between them. This CDR3 is built from 16 residues. Written as DNA, the CDR3 is TGCGCCAGCAGCTGGATTTCAGGGCTAAGCACAGATACGCAGTATTTT. Translating gives CASSWISGLSTDTQYF.

The V gene is TRBV5-1, the J gene TRBJ2-3; TRBD2 matches 7 bases. The trim removed 0 bases at V and 2 bases at J, leaving 6 bases unmatched. From germline, CDR1 is SGHRS and CDR2 YFSETQ. CDR3 length: 16 residues. Written as DNA, the CDR3 is TGCGCCAGCAGCTTGGGTACGCGGGGGTCCACAGATACGCAGTATTTT. Translated, it gives CASSLGTRGSTDTQYF.

This clonotype was recorded at least ten times. This chain links TRBV6-2 or TRBV6-3 with TRBJ1-5, with TRBD1 matching 7 bases. Trimming removed 5 bases from V and 4 bases from J; junction bases left unmatched: 8. Germline loops: CDR1 MNHEY, CDR2 SVGEGT. This CDR3 is built from 15 residues. CDR3 coding DNA: TGTGCCAGCAGTGAGGGAGGGACAGATAATCAGCCCCAGCATTTT. It encodes CASSEGGTDNQPQHF.

In this sample, this clonotype turned up many times. As DNA, the CDR3 is TGTGCCAGCAGTGTCCGCGGGACCATCTACGAGCAGTACTTC. Encoded protein: CASSVRGTIYEQYF. The chain is built from TRBV28 and TRBJ2-7, with TRBD2 as a possible D gene (6 bases). Per germline, CDR1 MDHEN and CDR2 SYDVKM. V gave up 5 bases and J gave up 3 bases, with 14 bases separating them. CDR3 length: 14 residues.

Remarks on this clonotype: A read error may be the cause here, since a much bigger clone is one base away. This chain links TRBV29-1 with TRBJ2-1; 8 nucleotides line up with TRBD1. This CDR3 is 14 amino acids long. The J segment lost 10 bases and the V segment lost 0 bases, leaving 8 bases of the junction unmatched. Germline values: CDR1 SQVTM, CDR2 ANQGSEA. The CDR3 region has the DNA TGCAGCGTTGAAGATACAGACAGGGGTTACGAGCAGTTCTTC. Protein: CSVEDTDRGYEQFF.

This clonotype turned up a few times. The chain employs TRBV6-1 and TRBJ1-6; 7 bases align to TRBD1. Germline CDR1 is MNHNS and CDR2 is SASEGT. J was trimmed by 3 bases and V by 11 bases; bases with no gene match: 10. This CDR3 spans 15 amino acids. The CDR3 spells CAGGQEGVYNSPLHF. CDR3 sequence (DNA): TGTGCCGGCGGACAGGAGGGGGTCTATAATTCACCCCTCCACTTT.

This clonotype was seen only a few times. The chain recombines TRBV7-9 with TRBJ2-2; D not resolved. The germline V and J ends were trimmed by 1 base and 6 bases, with 9 bases remaining between them. The germline gives CDR1 SEHNR, CDR2 FQNEAQ (reference sequence). This CDR3 spans 14 amino acids. The CDR3 DNA reads as TGTGCCAGCAGCTTAGAGTCTTCCCCCGGGGAGCTGTTTTTT. Protein sequence: CASSLESSPGELFF.

At least ten counts were recorded for this clonotype. CDR3 bases: TGTGCCAGTAGGCCCCTACGCGGGAGGGCCCACACCGGGGAGCTGTTTTTT. It encodes CASRPLRGRAHTGELFF. This sequence joins TRBV19 and TRBJ2-2; 9 bases fit TRBD2. Trimming at V came to 6 bases and at J to 3 bases, leaving 11 bases not matched to a gene. This CDR3 is built from 17 residues. CDR1 LNHDA and CDR2 SQIVND come from the germline V gene (reference sequence).

V and J are TRBV18 and TRBJ1-2; 12 nucleotides align to TRBD1. Germline V gene lookup returns CDR1 KGHSH and CDR2 LQKENI. J lost 6 bases, V lost 1 base, and 6 bases had no gene match. CDR3 length: 16 residues. In DNA, the CDR3 is TGTGCCAGCTCACCACGGGACAGGGGGCGGTTCGATGGCTACACCTTC. Protein sequence: CASSPRDRGRFDGYTF.

This clonotype has more than one count but fewer than ten. The J gene is TRBJ2-1, the V gene TRBV6-1; maybe TRBD2 (5 bases). Germline lookup yields CDR1 MNHNS and CDR2 SASEGT. This CDR3 has 13 amino acids. Trimming stripped 10 bases from V and 3 bases from J, with 13 bases between. The CDR3 here is CATAAADYNEQFF. CDR3 in DNA: TGTGCCACCGCCGCAGCGGACTACAATGAGCAGTTCTTC.

Note on this clonotype: A much larger clonotype is one base distant, so this may be a read error. J is TRBJ1-1 and V is TRBV27; 8 bases align to TRBD1. The CDR3 has 16 amino acids. Per germline, CDR1 MNHEY and CDR2 SMNVEV (reference sequence). The CDR3 DNA is TGTCCCAGCAGTTTACGTTGGACAGGGCAGAACACTGAAGCTTTCTTT. This codes for CPSSLRWTGQNTEAFF.

The V and J genes are TRBV12-3 or TRBV12-4 and TRBJ2-1; 12 positions match TRBD2. The CDR3 totals 15 residues. V shed 7 bases, J shed 4 bases, and the junction held 5 bases outside the gene matches. CDR3 nucleotides: TGTGCCAGCATCCTGACTAGCGGGAGATACAATGAGCAGTTCTTC. It encodes CASILTSGRYNEQFF.

The chain couples TRBV6-1 to TRBJ1-2, with a possible D match to TRBD1 (6 bases). Germline CDR1 MNHNS, CDR2 SASEGT. V was cut by 3 bases and J by 3 bases, with 14 bases left in between. The CDR3 runs 15 residues. Here the CDR3 DNA reads TGTGCCAGCAGTGACCCTTGGGGGGCGGACTATGGCTACACCTTC. This translates into CASSDPWGADYGYTF.